These 5 T cell receptor beta chains share one sample of origin, sequenced in a study of blood T cell repertoires in COVID-19. The protocol was immunoSEQ multiplex PCR, while the TCRdb copy is restricted to in-frame clones and leaves out a portion. The table records 47,000 or so clones, roughly 82% of them present only once. The sequenced sample consisted of peripheral blood. The receptors come from a woman in her sixties or seventies with acute or convalescent COVID-19.

The gene calls are TRBV7-2 and TRBJ1-2; 7 bases fit TRBD1. The length of the CDR3 is 15 residues. Germline V lookup: CDR1 SGHTA, CDR2 FQGNSA. V trimming: 5 bases; J trimming: 7 bases; junction bases outside the gene matches: 13. CDR3 sequence reads: CASSQGGSAWSGYTF. Here the CDR3 DNA reads TGTGCCAGCAGCCAGGGGGGATCCGCGTGGAGTGGCTACACCTTC.

The chain couples TRBV7-2 to TRBJ1-4, with 9 bases identical to TRBD1. There are 16 residues in the CDR3. CDR1 is SGHTA, CDR2 FQGNSA, per germline. V lost 4 bases to trimming and J lost 7 bases; unmatched junction nucleotides: 10. The CDR3 nucleotides are TGTGCCAGCAGCTCCGCGATCCGACAGGGGGGTGAAAAACTGTTTTTT. As protein: CASSSAIRQGGEKLFF.

The chain employs TRBV27 and TRBJ2-7; 8 bases are a match to TRBD1. With V trimmed by 6 bases and J by 2 bases, 6 bases remained unmatched. Germline CDR1 and CDR2: MNHEY and SMNVEV (reference sequence). This CDR3 spans 14 amino acids. DNA of the CDR3: TGTGCCAGCAGAAATTACAGGGGGGCCTACGAGCAGTACTTC. This encodes CASRNYRGAYEQYF.

The rearrangement joins TRBV27 to TRBJ2-5, with TRBD2 matching 8 bases. CDR3 length: 14 amino acids. Germline V gene data show CDR1 as MNHEY and CDR2 as SMNVEV (reference sequence). Trimming removed 3 bases from V and 2 bases from J; junction bases left unmatched: 2. The CDR3 nucleotides read TGTGCCAGCAGTTTTAGCGGGGAGCAAGAGACCCAGTACTTC. It codes for CASSFSGEQETQYF.

The J gene is TRBJ2-5, the V gene TRBV5-1; maybe TRBD2 (6 bases). Germline CDR1 and CDR2: SGHRS and YFSETQ. V lost 4 bases and J lost 1, with 14 bases in between. The CDR3 has 15 residues. The CDR3: CASSGAVGGQETQYF. The CDR3 DNA reads as TGCGCCAGCAGCGGAGCGGTGGGGGGCCAAGAGACCCAGTACTTC. The full variable domain, rest sourced from reference TRBV5-1 and TRBJ2-5, is KAGVTQTPRYLIKTRGQQVTLSCSPISGHRSVSWYQQTPGQGLQFLFEYFSETQRNKGNFPGRFSGRQFSNSRSEMNVSTLELGDSALYLCASSGAVGGQETQYFGPGTRLLVL.